The 28 T cell receptor beta chains below were found in one sample sequenced in a study of cytomegalovirus exposure and HLA in healthy donors (dated by TCRdb to the late 2010s). Library preparation employed the immunoSEQ multiplex PCR assay. The multiplex PCR relied on a mix of 60 forward primers for TCR Vbeta segments and 13 reverse primers for TCR Jbeta segments. TCRdb mirrors the immuneACCESS table, restricted to in-frame sequences. Some clones are absent from its copies; in checked studies, under half trace to an unresolved V gene, and the reason for the others is unknown. Counted in this sample were around 150,000 clones; 72% of them appeared once. The ten largest account for about 4.4% of the sample. Specimen: PBMCs. Receptors were obtained from a man aged 45 to 65 in good health and CMV-seropositive.

The chain couples TRBV7-9 to TRBJ2-5, with a tentative D call TRBD1 (5 bases). V lost 5 bases and J 5 bases, leaving 6 bases between the germline ends. From germline, CDR1 is SEHNR and CDR2 FQNEAQ (reference sequence). This CDR3 has 11 amino acids. CDR3: CASSPGETQYF. CDR3 bases: TGTGCCAGCAGCCCAGGGGAGACCCAGTACTTC. Looking up the rest from reference TRBV7-9 and TRBJ2-5 gives the full variable domain: DTGVSQNPRHKITKRGQNVTFRCDPISEHNRLYWYRQTLGQGPEFLTYFQNEAQLEKSRLLSDRFSAERPKGSFSTLEIQRTEQGDSAMYLCASSPGETQYFGPGTRLLVL.

J is TRBJ2-7 and V is TRBV10-3, with a weak D call TRBD2 (7 bases). The ends were cut back, 2 bases at V and 4 bases at J, with 18 bases in the middle. Germline V CDR1 and CDR2: ENHRY, SYGVKD. The CDR3 contains 16 residues. The CDR3 bases are TGTGCCATCAGTGAGAGGGGGGAGGGAGCTACTTACGAGCAGTACTTC. Translating it yields CAISERGEGATYEQYF.

In its sample, this clone was seen a few times. J is TRBJ1-4 and V is TRBV28; the match to TRBD1 covers 11 bases. Germline V gene data show CDR1 as MDHEN and CDR2 as SYDVKM. The length of the CDR3 is 17 residues. V shed 2 bases and J 8 bases; nucleotides not matched to a gene: 10. CDR3 bases: TGTGCCAGCAGTTTAACCGGACAGGGGGCGCTTGGGGAAAAACTGTTTTTT. It codes for CASSLTGQGALGEKLFF.

The chain is built from TRBV6-1 and TRBJ1-1, with D tentatively TRBD1 (5 bases). The ends were cut back, 5 bases at V and 5 bases at J, with 18 bases in the middle. Germline CDR1 MNHNS, CDR2 SASEGT. This CDR3 has 15 residues. DNA of the CDR3: TGTGCCAGCAGTCCACACGACGGACAAAGGACTGAAGCTTTCTTT. Its protein product is CASSPHDGQRTEAFF.

The chain uses TRBV27 and TRBJ2-6, with D unclear. CDR1 MNHEY and CDR2 SMNVEV come from the germline V gene (reference sequence). The V end was cut by 5 bases, the J end by 1 base, with 9 bases between. This CDR3 comprises 15 residues. Written as DNA, the CDR3 is TGTGCCAGCAGTCTCTATCGGTCTGGGGCCAACGTCCTGACTTTC. Its translation is CASSLYRSGANVLTF.

In this sample, this clone turned up a few times. Its ends do not fully match the called genes, so a read error is possible. The chain carries TRBV7-9 and TRBJ1-1, with D perhaps TRBD1 (5 bases). The CDR3 covers 17 residues. Germline CDR1 and CDR2: SEHNR and FQNEAQ (reference sequence). The DNA for the CDR3 is TGTTCCAGCAGCTTAGCGCGGGGGGGGGTGGGGAACACTGAAGCTTTCTTT. It yields the protein CSSSLARGGVGNTEAFF.

This chain joins TRBV6-6 and TRBJ1-5; 7 nucleotides match TRBD1. Germline V gene lookup returns CDR1 MNHNY and CDR2 SVGAGI (reference sequence). The CDR3 sequence is 16 residues long. Trimming at V came to 6 bases and at J to 5 bases, leaving 13 bases not matched to a gene. CDR3 amino acids: CASSPDPGGPYQPQHF. The CDR3 region has the DNA TGTGCCAGCAGCCCTGACCCAGGGGGACCTTATCAGCCCCAGCATTTT.

The rearrangement joins TRBV7-9 to TRBJ2-7, with 9 bases lining up with TRBD1. This CDR3 spans 15 amino acids. The V gene's germline CDR1 is SEHNR and CDR2 FQNEAQ (reference sequence). V lost 4 bases and J lost 6; bases outside the gene matches: 10. The CDR3 nucleotides read TGTGCCAGCAGCTGGGCGGGACAGGGATTCTCCGAGCAGTACTTC. The encoded protein is CASSWAGQGFSEQYF. The whole variable domain, remainder taken from reference TRBV7-9 and TRBJ2-7, is DTGVSQNPRHKITKRGQNVTFRCDPISEHNRLYWYRQTLGQGPEFLTYFQNEAQLEKSRLLSDRFSAERPKGSFSTLEIQRTEQGDSAMYLCASSWAGQGFSEQYFGPGTRLTVT.

The chain uses TRBV25-1 and TRBJ2-1, with 7 bases matching TRBD2. This CDR3 has 14 amino acids. Germline lookup yields CDR1 MGHDK and CDR2 SYGVNS. V was clipped by 6 bases and J by 5 bases; unmatched bases: 7. The CDR3 reads CASSFAGTNNEQFF. The DNA for the CDR3 is TGTGCCAGCAGCTTTGCCGGGACTAACAATGAGCAGTTCTTC.

This clone was seen a single time. CDR3 sequence reads: CASSDLPGQGHNEQFF. CDR3 sequence (DNA): TGTGCCAGCAGTGACTTACCGGGACAAGGTCACAATGAGCAGTTCTTC. This rearrangement joins TRBV6-4 to TRBJ2-1; weak D call: TRBD1 (6 bases). The CDR3 is made up of 16 amino acids. Trimming pared 1 base from V and 5 bases from J, leaving 15 bases between. CDR1 and CDR2 (germline): MRHNA, SNTAGT.

J is TRBJ2-4 and V is TRBV28; perhaps TRBD2 as D (7 bases). Between the trimmed V and J ends, which lost 5 bases and 7 bases, there was a span of 15 bases. This CDR3 is 14 amino acids long. Germline CDR1 MDHEN, CDR2 SYDVKM. The CDR3 DNA sequence: TGTGCCAGCAGTAGGGGGGGGGCAGCTAACATTCAGTACTTC. Amino acids: CASSRGGAANIQYF. Using reference TRBV28 and TRBJ2-4 for the parts outside the CDR3, the full variable domain is DVKVTQSSRYLVKRTGEKVFLECVQDMDHENMFWYRQDPGLGLRLIYFSYDVKMKEKGDIPEGYSVSREKKERFSLILESASTNQTSMYLCASSRGGAANIQYFGAGTRLSVL.

This chain links TRBV9 with TRBJ1-3; D is possibly TRBD1 (6 bases). Germline CDR1 SGDLS, CDR2 YYNGEE. V lost 0 bases, J lost 3 bases, and 19 bases lay in between. This CDR3 is built from 18 residues. This chain's CDR3 is CASSVVVGGGEGGNTIYF. In DNA form, the CDR3 reads TGTGCCAGCAGCGTAGTTGTCGGGGGGGGCGAGGGTGGAAACACCATATATTTT.

V gene TRBV7-2 combines with J gene TRBJ2-5; the D gene is possibly TRBD2 (6 bases). Between the trimmed V and J ends, which lost 1 base and 5 bases, there was a span of 26 bases. The CDR3 totals 19 residues. CDR1 and CDR2 from the germline V gene are SGHTA and FQGNSA. The CDR3 here is CASSLGGGVVETRRETQYF. Written as DNA, the CDR3 is TGTGCCAGCAGCTTAGGAGGAGGCGTTGTCGAGACTAGGAGGGAGACCCAGTACTTC.

This rearrangement joins TRBV6-1 to TRBJ1-2; D not certain. The V gene's germline CDR1 is MNHNS and CDR2 SASEGT. The V and J ends lost 4 bases and 2 bases respectively, with 8 bases between them. The CDR3 spans 13 residues. The CDR3: CASSGRQNYGYTF. CDR3 coding DNA: TGTGCCAGCAGTGGGCGACAAAACTATGGCTACACCTTC.

V usage is TRBV5-1 and J usage is TRBJ1-2; 10 nucleotides align to TRBD1. V lost 0 bases and J lost 4; bases outside the gene matches: 0. This CDR3 has 14 residues. Per germline, CDR1 SGHRS and CDR2 YFSETQ. The DNA of the CDR3 is TGCGCCAGCAGCTTGGGGGACAGGGGCTATGGCTACACCTTC. Translated: CASSLGDRGYGYTF.

This clone was picked up a small number of times. V is TRBV18 and J is TRBJ2-2; D may be TRBD1 (5 bases). Germline V CDR1 and CDR2: KGHSH, LQKENI. V lost 4 bases, J lost 1 base, and 7 bases lay in between. This CDR3 is 14 amino acids long. In nucleotides, the CDR3 is TGTGCCAGCTCACTCGGACAGAACACCGGGGAGCTGTTTTTT. Translated, it gives CASSLGQNTGELFF. The full variable domain, with the rest looked up from reference TRBV18 and TRBJ2-2, is NAGVMQNPRHLVRRRGQEARLRCSPMKGHSHVYWYRQLPEEGLKFMVYLQKENIIDESGMPKERFSAEFPKEGPSILRIQQVVRGDSAAYFCASSLGQNTGELFFGEGSRLTVL.

This chain uses TRBV6-5 with TRBJ2-6; maybe TRBD1 (6 bases). Germline values: CDR1 MNHEY, CDR2 SVGAGI. V was shortened by 4 bases and J by 2 bases, with 9 bases between the two germline ends. CDR3 length: 15 amino acids. The CDR3 region has the DNA TGTGCCAGCAGTTCACCAGGGGCTGGGGCCAACGTCCTGACTTTC. Its translation is CASSSPGAGANVLTF.

The rearrangement joins TRBV5-1 to TRBJ1-5, with TRBD1 matching over 8 bases. V was clipped by 4 bases and J by 3 bases; unmatched bases: 6. This CDR3 has 15 amino acids. Germline-derived CDR1 and CDR2 are SGHRS and YFSETQ. The CDR3 nucleotides are TGCGCCAGCAGCGTAGGACAGGGTCCCAATCAGCCCCAGCATTTT. Its protein is CASSVGQGPNQPQHF.

The genes are TRBV15 and TRBJ1-1, with D possibly being TRBD1 (5 bases). Trimming pared 1 base from V and 1 base from J, leaving 13 bases between. This CDR3 comprises 16 residues. Germline CDR1 LNHNV, CDR2 YYDKDF (reference sequence). CDR3 residues: CATSRGGGSANTEAFF. In DNA, the CDR3 is TGTGCCACCAGCAGAGGGGGGGGATCGGCGAACACTGAAGCTTTCTTT.

In this sample, this clone turned up once. The V and J genes are TRBV27 and TRBJ1-2; D might be TRBD1 (5 bases). The V gene's germline CDR1 is MNHEY and CDR2 SMNVEV (reference sequence). The germline V and J ends were trimmed by 4 bases and 6 bases, with 18 bases remaining between them. The CDR3 is 15 amino acids. CDR3 bases: TGTGCCAGCAGTTCAGAACCAGGAGGGGAGGATGGCTACACCTTC. Translated: CASSSEPGGEDGYTF.

This chain connects TRBV25-1 to TRBJ1-2, with D unresolved. The CDR3 covers 15 residues. Germline CDR1 MGHDK, CDR2 SYGVNS. V lost 3 bases and J lost 5, with 16 bases in between. The CDR3 reads CASSDIPNGLYGYTF. Here the CDR3 DNA reads TGTGCCAGCAGTGATATTCCCAATGGGCTATATGGCTACACCTTC.

CDR3 amino acids: CSVEGPDRGGKLFF. The CDR3 DNA is TGCAGCGTTGAAGGGCCGGACAGGGGTGGTAAACTGTTTTTT. This chain links TRBV29-1 with TRBJ1-4; 9 bases map to TRBD1. Germline assignment: CDR1 SQVTM and CDR2 ANQGSEA. The CDR3 has 14 residues. The V and J ends lost 1 base and 11 bases, in that order; junction bases with no gene match: 8.

The chain is built from TRBV2 and TRBJ1-5; 9 bases agree with TRBD1. CDR3 length: 17 amino acids. Trimming took 7 bases from V and 2 from J; bases not matched to a gene: 12. Germline values: CDR1 SNHLY, CDR2 FYNNEI. The CDR3 region has the DNA TGTGCCAGCACGCTAGTTGGACAGGGGATCGGCAATCAGCCCCAGCATTTT. It translates to CASTLVGQGIGNQPQHF.

The chain uses TRBV18 and TRBJ2-1; TRBD2 aligns across 7 bases. The CDR3 length is 14 residues. The J segment lost 9 bases and the V segment lost 3 bases, leaving 8 bases of the junction unmatched. The V gene's germline CDR1 is KGHSH and CDR2 LQKENI. The CDR3 loop reads CASSPLTSTSEQFF. CDR3 DNA sequence: TGTGCCAGCTCACCCCTGACTAGCACGAGTGAGCAGTTCTTC.

This clone appeared a few times. The genes are TRBV5-6 and TRBJ2-7; D may be TRBD2 (5 bases). The CDR3 is 14 residues long. V was pared by 5 bases and J by 2 bases, with 14 bases between. CDR1 and CDR2 (germline): SGHDT, YYEEEE. The CDR3 DNA sequence: TGTGCCAGCAGGTCGGTGGGAGCGACCTACGAGCAGTACTTC. It is translated as CASRSVGATYEQYF.

This rearrangement joins TRBV12-5 to TRBJ1-5; no clear D. The V gene's germline CDR1 is LGHNT and CDR2 FRNRAP. There are 15 residues in the CDR3. Trimming removed 6 bases from V and 4 bases from J, with 16 bases in between. The CDR3 region is CASGPHGFTNQPQHF. CDR3 in DNA: TGTGCTAGTGGACCCCACGGTTTTACTAATCAGCCCCAGCATTTT.

This clone appeared a few times. The chain uses TRBV7-9 and TRBJ1-5, with a possible D match to TRBD1 (5 bases). Trimming pared 5 bases from V and 3 bases from J, leaving 11 bases between. Germline lookup yields CDR1 SEHNR and CDR2 FQNEAQ (reference sequence). The CDR3 length is 14 residues. CDR3 nucleotide sequence: TGTGCCAGCAGCGGGTGGGGCGACAATCAGCCCCAGCATTTT. It encodes CASSGWGDNQPQHF.

This chain links TRBV11-2 with TRBJ2-1; TRBD1 aligns across 8 bases. The V and J ends lost 4 bases and 4 bases, in that order; junction bases with no gene match: 3. The germline V gene has CDR1 SGHAT and CDR2 FQNNGV. This CDR3 is 14 amino acids long. DNA for the CDR3: TGTGCCAGCAGCTCCACAGGGGGATACAATGAGCAGTTCTTC. Translated, it gives CASSSTGGYNEQFF.